Listed below are T cell receptor beta chains from one sample, sequenced in a study of OX40 agonist ivuxolimab in advanced cancers. Repertoires were generated with immunoSEQ multiplex PCR, while TCRdb's copy carries only in-frame clones and drops some. The sample carries roughly 51,000 clones, around 89% recorded once. Sequenced here: CD4+ or CD8+ T cells sorted from blood, sampled in a trial of the OX40 agonist ivuxolimab. These receptors all stem from an adult with an advanced solid tumor such as melanoma, head and neck, liver or kidney cancer. Both conserved end residues are part of each CDR3. D genes are given only for firm matches. Size values are once, few and many counts, or a class for expanded clones, and some rows have none.

TRBJ1-1,NA,NA,TRBV18,TGTGCCAGCTCACCAGGCCAGAACACTGAAGCTTTCTTT,CASSPGQNTEAFF
TRBJ1-3,NA,NA,TRBV5-5,TGTGCCAGCAGCTTAAACAGGGCAGGAAACACCATATATTTT,CASSLNRAGNTIYF
TRBJ1-3,NA,NA,TRBV6-1,TGTGCCAGCAGCCGAATGATCTCTGGAAACACCATATATTTT,CASSRMISGNTIYF
TRBJ2-5,NA,NA,TRBV5-4,TGTGCCAGCAGCTTGGCCGACAGAGAAGAGACCCAGTACTTC,CASSLADREETQYF
TRBJ2-1,NA,NA,TRBV19,TGTGCCAGTAGTAGTATTGGGACGGCAGTCTACAATGAGCAGTTCTTC,CASSSIGTAVYNEQFF
TRBJ2-7,TRBD2,NA,TRBV11-2,TGTGCCAGCAGCTCGACTAGCGGGAGGTCTCGGAGGAACGAGCAGTACTTC,CASSSTSGRSRRNEQYF
TRBJ2-7,NA,NA,TRBV2,TGTGCCAGCACAGGCTACTCCTACGAGCAGTACTTC,CASTGYSYEQYF
TRBJ1-4,NA,few,TRBV5-1,TGCGCCAGCAGCGCAGACTCAACTAATGAAAAACTGTTTTTT,CASSADSTNEKLFF
TRBJ2-3,NA,NA,TRBV5-1,TGCGCCAGCCGGGAGACAGGGGATACGCAGTATTTT,CASRETGDTQYF
TRBJ2-7,TRBD1,NA,TRBV18,TGTGCCAGCTCACCCCCCAGCGGACAGGAGCACTACGAGCAGTACTTC,CASSPPSGQEHYEQYF
TRBJ1-1,TRBD1,NA,TRBV7-3,TGTGCCAGCAGCACGACAGGGGGAGGCACTGAAGCTTTCTTT,CASSTTGGGTEAFF
TRBJ1-1,TRBD1,NA,TRBV6-1,TGTGCCAGCATTACCGGGACAGGAGTGAATGAAGCTTTCTTT,CASITGTGVNEAFF
TRBJ2-3,NA,NA,TRBV9,TGTGCCAGCAGCCTCCGTGTTGACACAGATACGCAGTATTTT,CASSLRVDTDTQYF
TRBJ2-7,TRBD1,NA,TRBV5-1,TGCGCCAGCAGCTCGGGACAGGGGGCTTACGAGCAGTACTTC,CASSSGQGAYEQYF
TRBJ2-1,TRBD2,NA,TRBV12-5,TGTGCTAGTGGTGGCCTGGCTAGCGGAGGTGAGCAGTTCTTC,CASGGLASGGEQFF
TRBJ2-1,TRBD2,NA,TRBV18,TGTGCCAGCTCACCACGCCCGGCCGGGACTAGGGGCTATGAGCAGTTCTTC,CASSPRPAGTRGYEQFF
TRBJ1-4,NA,once,TRBV6-1,TGTGCCAGCAGTGAAGTCATGGGCAGGGATGAAAAACTGTTTTTT,CASSEVMGRDEKLFF
TRBJ2-1,TRBD2,once,TRBV5-1,TGCGCCAGCAGCACCGGACTAGCGGGGGGGCCCTACAATGAGCAGTTCTTC,CASSTGLAGGPYNEQFF
TRBJ1-1,NA,NA,TRBV18,TGTGCCAGCTCACCATCGGCCAGGACGAACACTGAAGCTTTCTTT,CASSPSARTNTEAFF
TRBJ2-2,TRBD2,NA,TRBV7-3,TGTGCCAGCAGCTCGGGACTAGCGGGGACCGGGGAGCTGTTTTTT,CASSSGLAGTGELFF
TRBJ2-5,NA,once,TRBV5-4,TGTGCCAGCAGCTTAGGGAGCCAAGAGACCCAGTACTTC,CASSLGSQETQYF
TRBJ2-1,TRBD1,NA,TRBV27,TGTGCCAGCAGTTTTTCCCCCTGGACAGGGGGGTACAATGAGCAGTTCTTC,CASSFSPWTGGYNEQFF
TRBJ1-1,NA,once,TRBV5-6,TGTGCCAGCAGCTTAATAGGGGCCCGGAACACTGAAGCTTTCTTT,CASSLIGARNTEAFF
TRBJ2-7,TRBD2,NA,TRBV7-8,TGTGCCAGCAGCTTAGTGCGGACTAGCGGGAAAGACGGCTACGAGCAGTACTTC,CASSLVRTSGKDGYEQYF
TRBJ2-6,TRBD2,few,TRBV18,TGTGCCAGCTCACCGGTAGGACTAGCGGGCTCCGGGGCCAACGTCCTGACTTTC,CASSPVGLAGSGANVLTF
TRBJ1-1,NA,NA,TRBV18,TGTGCCAGCTCCCTGGGAGACCGCACTGAAGCTTTCTTT,CASSLGDRTEAFF
TRBJ1-5,TRBD1,once,TRBV6-4,TGTGCCAGCTTCGAAACAGGGGGCGACGGCAATCAGCCCCAGCATTTT,CASFETGGDGNQPQHF
TRBJ2-7,NA,NA,TRBV5-1,TGCGCCAGCAGCACAGGGGAGGACGAGCAGTACTTC,CASSTGEDEQYF
TRBJ2-5,NA,NA,TRBV20-1,TGCAGTTACTTCCAAGAGACCCAGTACTTC,CSYFQETQYF
TRBJ1-6,NA,NA,TRBV30,TGTGCCTGGAGTCGTCCACGGGGCCTTAATTCACCCCTCCACTTT,CAWSRPRGLNSPLHF
TRBJ2-2,NA,few,TRBV18,TGTGCCAGCTCACCACCGGTGGTGGGAAGCACCGGGGAGCTGTTTTTT,CASSPPVVGSTGELFF
TRBJ1-1,NA,medium-sized,TRBV5-4,TGTGCCAGCAGCTTTGGGGGGGCGGCCAAAGGTTTCTTT,CASSFGGAAKGFF
TRBJ2-2,NA,NA,TRBV10-3,TGTGCCATCAGTGAACTCGGACCGGGAGCTAACACCGGGGAGCTGTTTTTT,CAISELGPGANTGELFF
TRBJ2-5,TRBD2,NA,TRBV29-1,TGCAGCGTTGATGGGGTAGCGGGGCACCAAGAGACCCAGTACTTC,CSVDGVAGHQETQYF
TRBJ1-1,NA,NA,TRBV11-1,TGTGCCAGCAGCCCACAGGGAACTGAAGCTTTCTTT,CASSPQGTEAFF
TRBJ2-7,TRBD2,NA,TRBV28,TGTGCCAGCAGTACGACTAGCGGGAGCTCCTACGAGCAGTACTTC,CASSTTSGSSYEQYF
TRBJ2-5,NA,few,TRBV5-6,TGTGCCAGCAGCTTGGGGCTATCAGACGAGACCCAGTACTTC,CASSLGLSDETQYF
TRBJ2-7,NA,NA,TRBV6-1,TGTGCCAGCAGGCTCTTAGGAAACGAGCAGTACTTC,CASRLLGNEQYF
TRBJ1-1,TRBD1,NA,TRBV6-1,TGTGCCAGCAGTGAAGCGGTAGGGGGCGATACTGAAGCTTTCTTT,CASSEAVGGDTEAFF
TRBJ2-3,NA,NA,TRBV11-2,TGTGCCAGCAGCTCCGGGACCGATGGCACGCAGTATTTT,CASSSGTDGTQYF
TRBJ2-2,NA,NA,TRBV11-2,TGTGCCAGCAGGTCATGGCGGTCGAACACCGGGGAGCTGTTTTTT,CASRSWRSNTGELFF
TRBJ2-1,TRBD2,NA,TRBV6-1,TGTGCCAGCAGTCAAGGGACTAGCGGGAGTGGATACAATGAGCAGTTCTTC,CASSQGTSGSGYNEQFF
TRBJ2-3,TRBD2,NA,TRBV5-4,TGTGCCAGCAGCTCCAACAGCGGGGGGGCCCACACAGATACGCAGTATTTT,CASSSNSGGAHTDTQYF
TRBJ1-1,NA,NA,TRBV7-8,TGTGCCAGCAGCTTTAACGGACGGAATGAAGCTTTCTTT,CASSFNGRNEAFF
TRBJ2-3,TRBD1,NA,TRBV5-6,TGTGCCAGCAGCACACCTTCAGGGGGAGATACGCAGTATTTT,CASSTPSGGDTQYF
TRBJ1-1,NA,NA,TRBV7-2,TGTGCCAGCACCCGCCGGGGGAACACTGAAGCTTTCTTT,CASTRRGNTEAFF